This T cell receptor (beta chain) emerged from a study of CD8+ T cells in alopecia areata. Study-level points and caveats: Across lesional scalp, and particularly alopecia totalis/universalis, clonality surpassed that of normal scalp.

RNA, once extracted, was reverse transcribed into cDNA for use as the sequencing template. Assay: immunoSEQ multiplex PCR; the TCRdb copy retains only in-frame clones and omits some. The sample has roughly 120,000 clones, around 61% seen once. Regarding this clone: Antigen specificity is unknown.

The germline V gene encodes CDR1 SGHNT and CDR2 YYREEE (reference sequence). The germline V and J ends were trimmed by 5 bases and 1 base, with 12 bases remaining between them. CDR3 size: 14 residues. This TCR derives from a human donor in good health. The chain uses TRBV5-4 and TRBJ1-1; possibly TRBD1 for D (6 bases). Sequences were obtained from CD4+ T cells sorted from blood. CDR3 in DNA: TGTGCCAGCAGGGGCTCACAGGGGAACACTGAAGCTTTCTTT. Translating it yields CASRGSQGNTEAFF.